The 4 T cell receptor beta chains given below trace back to one sample, sequenced in a study of molecular identifiers for immune sequencing clone quantification. One entry per CDR3 protein results from TCRdb running MiXCR on the PCR reads. The data hold about 97,000 distinct CDR3 sequences, with around 30% observed a single time. Sequencing was done on a sample of naive CD8+ T cells from blood, with Jurkat cell RNA spiked in. The sample's subset: FACS-sorted CD8+CD4-CCR7+CD45RA+ naive T cells. Receptors originate from a human donor in good health. Some libraries in this study had Jurkat cell RNA spiked in.

The chain has TRBV5-1 and TRBJ1-1, with D unresolved. V was shortened by 0 bases and J by 14 bases, with 29 bases between the two germline ends. The germline gives CDR1 SGHRS, CDR2 YFSETQ. The CDR3 loop spans 17 amino acids. The CDR3 DNA follows: TGCGCCAGCAGCTTGGCGCAAAGTGGCCCGCCCGACACTGAGGCCTTCTTT. This codes for CASSLAQSGPPDTEAFF.

This clonotype was picked up many times. V and J are TRBV6-6 and TRBJ2-7; no clear D gene. The germline CDR1 and CDR2 sequences are MNHNY and SVGAGI (reference sequence). The V and J ends lost 6 bases and 3 bases respectively, with 6 bases between them. CDR3 length: 11 residues. Here the CDR3 DNA reads TGTGCCAGCAGCCCTCGCTACGAGCAGTACTTC. This gives the protein CASSPRYEQYF.

Of note for this clonotype: This could be a read error, since a much larger clone is one nucleotide away. The V and J genes are TRBV7-2 and TRBJ2-4; 7 nucleotides align to TRBD2. V was clipped by 2 bases and J by 9 bases; unmatched bases: 4. Per the germline V gene, CDR1 is SGHTA and CDR2 is FQGNSA. The CDR3 has 13 residues. Here the CDR3 reads CASSLWGLSIQYF. CDR3 coding DNA: TGTGCCAGCAGCTTATGGGGACTAAGCATTCAGTACTTC.

This clonotype turned up a few times. V and J are TRBV6-6 and TRBJ2-2; 14 bases agree with TRBD2. This CDR3 has 19 residues. CDR1 and CDR2 from the germline V gene are MNHNY and SVGAGI (reference sequence). The V segment lost 5 bases and the J segment 2 bases; nucleotides outside the gene matches: 10. CDR3 residues: CASSPLVTSGRANTGELFF. The DNA of the CDR3 is TGTGCCAGCAGTCCTCTAGTGACTAGCGGGAGGGCCAACACCGGGGAGCTGTTTTTT.